The T cell receptor beta chain described here comes from a study of beta chain features in type 1 diabetes. Whole-study results and caveats: The naive, central memory and Treg TCRB repertoires of patients appeared to be more similar to one another than those of healthy donors. The influence of HLA type on TCRB rearrangement stayed undetermined.

Germline V gene lookup returns CDR1 SGHNT and CDR2 YYREEE (reference sequence). The ends lost 1 base at V and 2 bases at J; junction bases unmatched: 2. CDR3 size: 14 residues. Remarks on this clone: Its matching antigen is unknown.

As every portion of the isolated RNA was reverse transcribed, the sequencing read expressed TCRB transcripts. Measured with immunoSEQ multiplex PCR; TCRdb has only the in-frame clones, and not every one. The sample contains hundreds of thousands of clones, about 9.3% of which appear only once. Markers CD45RO/CCR7/CD25/CD127/CD95/CD27 served to sort CD4+ naive, central memory, regulatory and stem cell-like memory cells. This sequence was found in a woman between 18 and 29 years old in good health. This rearrangement joins TRBV5-4 to TRBJ2-5, with TRBD2 matching 7 bases. Sequenced: naive CD4+ T cells from blood. Here the CDR3 DNA reads TGTGCCAGCAGCTTGATCGGGGGGCAAGAGACCCAGTACTTC. Amino acid sequence: CASSLIGGQETQYF.